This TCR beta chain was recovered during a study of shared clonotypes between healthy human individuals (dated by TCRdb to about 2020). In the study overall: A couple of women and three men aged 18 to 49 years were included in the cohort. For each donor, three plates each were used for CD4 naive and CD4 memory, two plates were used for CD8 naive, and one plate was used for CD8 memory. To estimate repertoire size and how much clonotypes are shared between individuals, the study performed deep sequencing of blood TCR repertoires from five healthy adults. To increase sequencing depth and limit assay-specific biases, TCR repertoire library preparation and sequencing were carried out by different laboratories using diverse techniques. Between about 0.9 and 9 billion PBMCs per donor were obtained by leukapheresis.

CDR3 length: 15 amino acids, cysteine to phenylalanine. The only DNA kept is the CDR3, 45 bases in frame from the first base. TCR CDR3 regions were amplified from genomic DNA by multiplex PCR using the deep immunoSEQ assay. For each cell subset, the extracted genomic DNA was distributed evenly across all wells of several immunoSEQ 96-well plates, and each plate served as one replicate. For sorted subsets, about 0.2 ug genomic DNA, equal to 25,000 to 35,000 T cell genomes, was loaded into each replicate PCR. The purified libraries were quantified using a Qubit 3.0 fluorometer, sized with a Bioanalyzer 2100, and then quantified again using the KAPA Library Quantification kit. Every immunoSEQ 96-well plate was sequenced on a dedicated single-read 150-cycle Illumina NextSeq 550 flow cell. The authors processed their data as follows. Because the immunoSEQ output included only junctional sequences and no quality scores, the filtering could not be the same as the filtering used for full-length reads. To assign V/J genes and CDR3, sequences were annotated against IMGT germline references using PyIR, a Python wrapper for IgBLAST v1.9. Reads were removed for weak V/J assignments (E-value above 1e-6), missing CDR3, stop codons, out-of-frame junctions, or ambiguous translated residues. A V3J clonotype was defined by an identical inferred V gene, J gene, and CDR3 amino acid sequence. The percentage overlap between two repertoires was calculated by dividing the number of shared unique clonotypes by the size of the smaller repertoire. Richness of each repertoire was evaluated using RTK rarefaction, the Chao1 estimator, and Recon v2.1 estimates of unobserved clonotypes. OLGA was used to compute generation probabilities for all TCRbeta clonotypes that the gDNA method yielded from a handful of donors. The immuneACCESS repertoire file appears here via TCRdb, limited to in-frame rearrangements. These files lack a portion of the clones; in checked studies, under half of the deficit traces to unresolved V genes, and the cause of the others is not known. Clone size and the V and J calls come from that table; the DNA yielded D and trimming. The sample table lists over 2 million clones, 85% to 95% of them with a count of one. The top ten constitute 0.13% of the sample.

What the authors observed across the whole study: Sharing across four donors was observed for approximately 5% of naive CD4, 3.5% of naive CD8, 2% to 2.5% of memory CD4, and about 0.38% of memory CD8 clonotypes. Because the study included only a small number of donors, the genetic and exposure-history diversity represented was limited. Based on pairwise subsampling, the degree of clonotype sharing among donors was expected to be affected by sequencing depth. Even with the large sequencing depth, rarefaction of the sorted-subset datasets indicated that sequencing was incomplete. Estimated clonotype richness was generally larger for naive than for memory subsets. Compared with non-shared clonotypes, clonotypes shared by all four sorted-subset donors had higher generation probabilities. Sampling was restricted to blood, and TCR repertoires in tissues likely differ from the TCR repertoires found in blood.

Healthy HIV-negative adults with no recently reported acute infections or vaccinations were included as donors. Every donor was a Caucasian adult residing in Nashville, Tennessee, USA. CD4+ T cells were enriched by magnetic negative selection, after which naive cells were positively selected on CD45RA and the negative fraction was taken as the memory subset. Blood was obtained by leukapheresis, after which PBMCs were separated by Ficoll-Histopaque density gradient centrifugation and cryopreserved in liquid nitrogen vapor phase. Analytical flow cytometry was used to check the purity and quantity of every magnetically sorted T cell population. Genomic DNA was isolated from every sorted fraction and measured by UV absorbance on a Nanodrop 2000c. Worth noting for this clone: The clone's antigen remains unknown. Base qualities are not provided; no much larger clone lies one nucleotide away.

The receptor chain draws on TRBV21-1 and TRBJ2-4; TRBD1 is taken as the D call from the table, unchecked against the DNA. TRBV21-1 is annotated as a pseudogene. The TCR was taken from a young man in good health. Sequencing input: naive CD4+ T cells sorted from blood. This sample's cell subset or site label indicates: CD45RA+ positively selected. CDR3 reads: CASPKQFGSKNIQYF. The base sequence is TGTGCCAGCCCAAAACAGTTTGGATCAAAAAACATTCAGTACTTC.